What follows are 9 T cell receptor beta chains derived from one specimen sequenced in a study of control samples from healthy donors and cancer patients. Produced via immunoSEQ multiplex PCR; TCRdb's table is partial and in-frame only. This table has some 28,000 clones, 80% to 90% appearing once. Specimen: PBMCs. The receptors derive from a woman in her thirties or forties with lung cancer.

On this clone: In the same sample, other DNA sequences code for this CDR3. This chain joins TRBV12-3 or TRBV12-4 and TRBJ1-1; D call uncertain. The CDR3 is made up of 13 amino acids. The V end was cut by 1 base, the J end by 4 bases, with 7 bases between. For the CDR3, the DNA is TGTGCCAGCAGTTTAGGGACGGGCACTGAAGCTTTCTTT. Translated, it gives CASSLGTGTEAFF.

This clone was detected a few times. The V gene is TRBV11-3, the J gene TRBJ1-4; weak D call: TRBD1 (5 bases). V was pared by 5 bases and J by 2 bases, with 15 bases between. There are 16 residues in the CDR3. CDR1 and CDR2 from the germline V gene are SGHNT and YENEEA. The CDR3 nucleotides are TGTGCCAGCAGCGCGGGGGATACCCCCACTAATGAAAAACTGTTTTTT. Protein: CASSAGDTPTNEKLFF. The entire variable domain, with the rest obtained from reference TRBV11-3 and TRBJ1-4, is as follows: EAGVVQSPRYKIIEKKQPVAFWCNPISGHNTLYWYLQNLGQGPELLIRYENEEAVDDSQLPKDRFSAERLKGVDSTLKIQPAELGDSAVYLCASSAGDTPTNEKLFFGSGTQLSVL.

V and J are TRBV2 and TRBJ2-3; D is unresolved. CDR3 length: 14 residues. Germline CDR1 is SNHLY and CDR2 is FYNNEI. V was trimmed by 8 bases and J by 0 bases, leaving 12 bases between them. CDR3 sequence (DNA): TGTGCCAGCTCCTTTGACCTCAGCACAGATACGCAGTATTTT. Its protein is CASSFDLSTDTQYF.

The chain joins TRBV2 to TRBJ2-1; 12 bases line up with TRBD2. The CDR3 loop spans 14 amino acids. Germline CDR1 is SNHLY and CDR2 is FYNNEI. V was pared by 10 bases and J by 8 bases, with 9 bases of the junction left unmatched. DNA for the CDR3: TGTGCCACCGGTCGACTAGCGGGGGAGCATGAGCAGTTCTTC. Encoded protein: CATGRLAGEHEQFF.

This clone was detected only once. The rearrangement joins TRBV5-1 to TRBJ2-5; D call uncertain. The CDR3 runs to 11 residues. Deletions cut 2 bases from V and 4 bases from J, with 3 bases between. Looked up from germline, CDR1 is SGHRS and CDR2 is YFSETQ. The CDR3 DNA reads as TGCGCCAGCAGCTTTCGAGAGACCCAGTACTTC. Translating gives CASSFRETQYF.

CDR3 sequence reads: CASSLALGTGVAETQYF. The CDR3 nucleotides are TGTGCCAGCAGCTTGGCCTTGGGGACAGGGGTGGCCGAGACCCAGTACTTC. This rearrangement joins TRBV5-4 to TRBJ2-5; 10 nucleotides align to TRBD1. The V and J ends lost 0 bases and 5 bases, in that order; junction bases with no gene match: 10. The CDR3 extends over 17 amino acids. Germline CDR1 is SGHNT and CDR2 is YYREEE (reference sequence).

V usage is TRBV12-3 or TRBV12-4 and J usage is TRBJ1-1; TRBD1 is a possible D gene (5 bases). V was pared by 7 bases and J by 6 bases, with 15 bases between. The CDR3 has 13 residues. For the CDR3, the DNA is TGTGCCAGCAACAAAGGGACTGAAGCTGAAGCTTTCTTT. This gives the protein CASNKGTEAEAFF.

The chain couples TRBV25-1 to TRBJ2-4; TRBD1 agrees at 9 bases. V lost 1 base to trimming and J lost 12 bases; unmatched junction nucleotides: 7. Germline V gene lookup returns CDR1 MGHDK and CDR2 SYGVNS. The CDR3 spans 14 residues. CDR3 in DNA: TGTGCCAGCAGTGAATTGGGACAGGGAGTAGATCAGTACTTC. Translated, it gives CASSELGQGVDQYF.

The rearrangement uses TRBV11-3 and TRBJ2-3; 9 positions match TRBD2. The length of the CDR3 is 16 residues. Per germline, CDR1 SGHNT and CDR2 YENEEA. The V gene end was trimmed by 2 bases and the J gene end by 3 bases; junction bases not matched to a gene: 6. The CDR3 spells CASSLRLAEWTDTQYF. CDR3 DNA sequence: TGTGCCAGCAGCTTAAGACTAGCGGAGTGGACAGATACGCAGTATTTT. Filled out from reference TRBV11-3 and TRBJ2-3, the complete variable domain reads EAGVVQSPRYKIIEKKQPVAFWCNPISGHNTLYWYLQNLGQGPELLIRYENEEAVDDSQLPKDRFSAERLKGVDSTLKIQPAELGDSAVYLCASSLRLAEWTDTQYFGPGTRLTVL.